Listed below are T cell receptor beta chains from one sample, sequenced in a study of T cell changes during pregnancy in multiple sclerosis. Generated by immunoSEQ multiplex PCR, the TCRdb table keeps only in-frame clones and is missing some. The table lists tens of thousands of clones, about 85% of them singletons, with approximately 0.92% in the top ten. The starting material was CD4+ T cells from peripheral blood mononuclear cells, obtained after pregnancy. These receptors came from a female donor with multiple sclerosis, enrolled in a pregnancy study. CDR3s include the opening cysteine and the closing phenylalanine or tryptophan. Fields, in order: clone size, D gene, V gene, J gene, CDR3 DNA, CDR3 protein. The D gene is left open where the match is weak. The size of a clone is reported for some rows only, either as once, few or many, or as a class for expanded clones.

>.|.|TRBV7-6|TRBJ2-1
TGTGCCAGCAGCCCCTCGACTAGTTCAAATGAGCAGTTCTTC
CASSPSTSSNEQFF
>.|.|TRBV6-6|TRBJ1-3
TGTGCCAGCAGTTATTTCGACAGGTCGAGTGGAAACACCATATATTTT
CASSYFDRSSGNTIYF
>.|TRBD1|TRBV6-1|TRBJ1-5
TGTGCCAGCAGTGAAAAGTGGGACAGGCTTATGGAGGCCCAGCATTTT
CASSEKWDRLMEAQHF
>few|.|TRBV18|TRBJ1-1
TGTGCCAGCGCAGAAGGGGGGGCAAACACTGAAGCTTTCTTT
CASAEGGANTEAFF
>.|TRBD1|TRBV5-1|TRBJ1-1
TGCGCCAGCAGCTTGCAGGGACAGGGGTTAGAAACTGAAGCTTTCTTT
CASSLQGQGLETEAFF
>.|TRBD1|TRBV11-2|TRBJ2-7
TGTGCCAGCAGCCCTATTCGAAGACAGGGAGACTACGAGCAGTACTTC
CASSPIRRQGDYEQYF
>.|.|TRBV6-1|TRBJ2-1
TGTGCCAGCAGTGATTACTACAGGGGGAGGGATGAGCAGTTCTTC
CASSDYYRGRDEQFF
>.|TRBD2|TRBV30|TRBJ2-3
TGTGCCTGGAGTGTACGACTAGCGTTCACAGATACGCAGTATTTT
CAWSVRLAFTDTQYF
>.|.|TRBV12-2|TRBJ2-1
TGTGACGCTAGCCCGGGGGGGCATGAGCAGTTCTTC
CDASPGGHEQFF
>.|.|TRBV4-3|TRBJ1-4
TGCGCCAGCAGTCGCGCGGGTAATGAAAAACTGTTTTTT
CASSRAGNEKLFF
>once|.|TRBV2|TRBJ2-7
TGTGCCAGCAGTGAACCAGGCATTTTGGACGAGCAGTACTTC
CASSEPGILDEQYF
>.|TRBD2|TRBV5-6|TRBJ2-5
TGTGCCAGCAGCATAGCGGGGAACCAAGAGACCCAGTACTTC
CASSIAGNQETQYF
>.|TRBD1|TRBV5-1|TRBJ1-1
TGCGCCAGCAGCCCTTCGGACAGGCCCCCCGAAGAAGCTTTCTTT
CASSPSDRPPEEAFF
>.|TRBD1|TRBV10-2|TRBJ1-6
TGCGCCAGCAGTGTACGGACAGGGGGCCGTAATTCACCCCTCCACTTT
CASSVRTGGRNSPLHF
>.|.|TRBV7-2|TRBJ2-3
TGTGCCAGCAGCTTAGCGGGGCCCCTCACAGATACGCAGTATTTT
CASSLAGPLTDTQYF
>.|.|TRBV2|TRBJ2-1
TGTGCCAGCAGCCTCACTAGTTCTGAGCAGTTCTTC
CASSLTSSEQFF
>few|.|TRBV28|TRBJ1-2
TGTGCCAGCCGACCGGGGGGCTATGGCTACACCTTC
CASRPGGYGYTF
>once|TRBD1|TRBV18|TRBJ1-1
TGTGCCAGCTCACAGGACAGGGTAGGAACTGAAGCTTTCTTT
CASSQDRVGTEAFF
>.|.|TRBV6-6|TRBJ1-3
TGTGCCAGCGGAGGGATCTCGGCTGGAAACACCATATATTTT
CASGGISAGNTIYF
>.|TRBD2|TRBV7-9|TRBJ2-3
TGTGCCAGCAGCTCACCGGGAGCGGGGTTCACAGATACGCAGTATTTT
CASSSPGAGFTDTQYF
>.|.|TRBV10-3|TRBJ2-1
TGTGCCATCAGTGATGGGACACGGAATGAGCAGTTCTTC
CAISDGTRNEQFF
>once|.|TRBV6-5|TRBJ1-5
TGTGCCAGCAGCCGGGGACTTCTAAGCAATCAGCCCCAGCATTTT
CASSRGLLSNQPQHF
>.|TRBD2|TRBV9|TRBJ2-3
TGTGCCAGCAGCCCCCACGGGGGGGGCCAGGATACGCAGTATTTT
CASSPHGGGQDTQYF